This T cell receptor beta chain is from a study of T cell repertoires in cytomegalovirus infection. Study-wide context: Based on public TCR beta signatures, there were indications of CMV infection and of a matching HLA type.

Study conclusions and caveats: Summed frequency of public TCR beta families distinguished CMV carriers with the relevant HLA. Predominance within the ex vivo response was attributable to HLA-C-restricted CMV-specific TCR beta clonotypes.

The V and J ends lost 1 base and 5 bases, in that order; junction bases with no gene match: 6. Germline CDR1 SNHLY, CDR2 FYNNEI. The CDR3 contains 15 residues. From the reads, TCRdb called clonotypes with MiXCR, one entry per CDR3 protein. Altogether 490,000 or so distinct CDR3 sequences are present, about 10% being singletons, with the ten largest covering about 9.4%. Many counts were recorded for this clonotype. What it binds is not known. This receptor was obtained from a human donor in good health (CMV status not recorded). Some clones in this sample may be carry-over from other donors' samples. Material for sequencing was PBMCs. This chain links TRBV2 with TRBJ1-2; 8 nucleotides match TRBD1. The CDR3, as DNA: TGTGCCAGCAGTGAAGGGCCCCGGACAGGGTATGGCTACACCTTC. Amino acid sequence: CASSEGPRTGYGYTF.